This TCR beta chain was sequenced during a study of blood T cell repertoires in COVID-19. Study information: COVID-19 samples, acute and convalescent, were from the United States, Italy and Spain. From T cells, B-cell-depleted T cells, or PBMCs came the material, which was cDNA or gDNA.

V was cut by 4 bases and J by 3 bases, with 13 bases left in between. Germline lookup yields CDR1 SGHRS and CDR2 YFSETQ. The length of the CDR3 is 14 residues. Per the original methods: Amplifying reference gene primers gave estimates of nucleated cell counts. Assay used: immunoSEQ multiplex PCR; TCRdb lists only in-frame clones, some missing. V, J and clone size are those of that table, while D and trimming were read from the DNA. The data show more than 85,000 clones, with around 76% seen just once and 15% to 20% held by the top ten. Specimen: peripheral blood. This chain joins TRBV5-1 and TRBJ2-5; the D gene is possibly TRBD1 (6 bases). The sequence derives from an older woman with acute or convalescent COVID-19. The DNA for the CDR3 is TGCGCCAGCAGCCCGTGGGCAGGGGAAGAGACCCAGTACTTC. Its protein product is CASSPWAGEETQYF.